A single sample is the source of the 2 T cell receptor beta chains below, sequenced in a study of cytomegalovirus exposure and HLA in healthy donors. Sequenced by immunoSEQ multiplex PCR; TCRdb stores in-frame clones only, minus some. Of 140,000 to 150,000 clones listed, about nine tenths are singletons. Sample: PBMCs. The receptors stem from a man aged 18-30 years in good health and CMV-seronegative.

V gene TRBV28 combines with J gene TRBJ1-4, with D uncertain. V was shortened by 6 bases and J by 4 bases, with 3 bases between the two germline ends. The CDR3 is 11 amino acids. Germline V gives CDR1 MDHEN, CDR2 SYDVKM. The CDR3 coding sequence is TGTGCCAGCAGCCTTAATGAAAAACTGTTTTTT. As protein: CASSLNEKLFF. The full variable domain, with the rest looked up from reference TRBV28 and TRBJ1-4, is DVKVTQSSRYLVKRTGEKVFLECVQDMDHENMFWYRQDPGLGLRLIYFSYDVKMKEKGDIPEGYSVSREKKERFSLILESASTNQTSMYLCASSLNEKLFFGSGTQLSVL.

In its sample, this clone was seen once. The rearrangement uses TRBV28 and TRBJ2-7; the match to TRBD2 covers 10 bases. The ends lost 1 base at V and 6 bases at J; junction bases unmatched: 6. This CDR3 contains 15 residues. Per germline, CDR1 MDHEN and CDR2 SYDVKM. In DNA form, the CDR3 reads TGTGCCAGCAGTTTATCTCTAGCGGGGGACCGCGAGCAGTACGTC. Encoded protein: CASSLSLAGDREQYV.